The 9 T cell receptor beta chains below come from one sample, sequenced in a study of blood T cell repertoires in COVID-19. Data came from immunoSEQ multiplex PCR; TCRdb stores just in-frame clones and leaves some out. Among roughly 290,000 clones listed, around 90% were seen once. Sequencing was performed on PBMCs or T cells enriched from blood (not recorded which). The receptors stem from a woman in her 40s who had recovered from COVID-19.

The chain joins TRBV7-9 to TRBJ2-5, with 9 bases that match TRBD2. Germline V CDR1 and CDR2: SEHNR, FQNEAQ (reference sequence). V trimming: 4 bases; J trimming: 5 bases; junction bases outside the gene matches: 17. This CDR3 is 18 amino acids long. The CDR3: CASSSRGLAGTRGETQYF. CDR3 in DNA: TGTGCCAGCAGCTCAAGAGGTCTAGCGGGGACAAGAGGGGAGACCCAGTACTTC. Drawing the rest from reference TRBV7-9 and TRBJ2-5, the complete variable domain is DTGVSQNPRHKITKRGQNVTFRCDPISEHNRLYWYRQTLGQGPEFLTYFQNEAQLEKSRLLSDRFSAERPKGSFSTLEIQRTEQGDSAMYLCASSSRGLAGTRGETQYFGPGTRLLVL.

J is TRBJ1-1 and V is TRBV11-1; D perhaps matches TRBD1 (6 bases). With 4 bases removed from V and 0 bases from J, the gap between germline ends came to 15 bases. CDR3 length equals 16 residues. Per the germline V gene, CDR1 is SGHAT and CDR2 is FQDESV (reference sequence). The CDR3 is CASSSRGGIMNTEAFF. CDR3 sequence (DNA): TGTGCCAGCAGCTCCCGAGGGGGAATCATGAACACTGAAGCTTTCTTT. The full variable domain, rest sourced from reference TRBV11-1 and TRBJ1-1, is EAEVAQSPRYKITEKSQAVAFWCDPISGHATLYWYRQILGQGPELLVQFQDESVVDDSQLPKDRFSAERLKGVDSTLKIQPAELGDSAMYLCASSSRGGIMNTEAFFGQGTRLTVV.

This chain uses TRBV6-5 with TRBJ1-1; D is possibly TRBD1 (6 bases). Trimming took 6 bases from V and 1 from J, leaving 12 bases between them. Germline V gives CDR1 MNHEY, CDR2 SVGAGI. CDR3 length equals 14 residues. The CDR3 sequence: CASRPGQSNTEAFF. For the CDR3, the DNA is TGTGCCAGCAGACCGGGACAATCGAACACTGAAGCTTTCTTT.

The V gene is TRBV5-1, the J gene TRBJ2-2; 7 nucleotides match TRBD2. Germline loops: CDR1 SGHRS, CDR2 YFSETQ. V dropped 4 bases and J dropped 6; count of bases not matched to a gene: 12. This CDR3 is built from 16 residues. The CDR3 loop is CASSPGVRLASGELFF. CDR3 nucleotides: TGCGCCAGCAGCCCAGGTGTAAGACTAGCATCCGGGGAGCTGTTTTTT.

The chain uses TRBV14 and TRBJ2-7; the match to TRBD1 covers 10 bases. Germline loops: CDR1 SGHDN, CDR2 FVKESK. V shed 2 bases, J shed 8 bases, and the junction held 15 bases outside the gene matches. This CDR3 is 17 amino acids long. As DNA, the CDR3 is TGTGCCAGCAGCCAACCAATCCCGGGACAGGGGCCGGGCCAGCAGTACTTC. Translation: CASSQPIPGQGPGQQYF.

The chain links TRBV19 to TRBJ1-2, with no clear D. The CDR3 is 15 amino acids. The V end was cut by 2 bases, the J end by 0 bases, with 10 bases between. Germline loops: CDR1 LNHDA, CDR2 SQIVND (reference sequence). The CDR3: CASSIPGVANYGYTF. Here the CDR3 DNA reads TGTGCCAGTAGTATACCCGGGGTAGCTAACTATGGCTACACCTTC.

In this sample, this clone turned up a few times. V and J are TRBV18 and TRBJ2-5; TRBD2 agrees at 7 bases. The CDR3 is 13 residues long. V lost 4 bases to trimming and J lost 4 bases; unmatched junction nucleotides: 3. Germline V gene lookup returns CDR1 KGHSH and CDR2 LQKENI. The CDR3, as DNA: TGTGCCAGCTCACTGAGCGGGGCAGAGACCCAGTACTTC. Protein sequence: CASSLSGAETQYF.

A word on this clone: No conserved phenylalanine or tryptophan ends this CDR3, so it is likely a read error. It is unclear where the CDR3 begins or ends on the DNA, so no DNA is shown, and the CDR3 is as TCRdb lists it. CDR3 residues: CASRVTSGAWRC. The chain employs TRBV27 and TRBJ2-3; TRBD2 was called by the table and not checked on the DNA. CDR1 and CDR2 from the germline V gene are MNHEY and SMNVEV (reference sequence). The CDR3 comprises 12 residues, both ends counted.

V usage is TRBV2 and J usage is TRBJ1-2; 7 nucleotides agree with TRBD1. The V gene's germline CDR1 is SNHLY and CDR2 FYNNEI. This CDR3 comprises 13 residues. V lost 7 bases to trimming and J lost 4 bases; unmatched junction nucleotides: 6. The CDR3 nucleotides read TGTGCCAGCACCCTCACAGGGGTCTATGGCTACACCTTC. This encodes CASTLTGVYGYTF.